This T cell receptor (beta chain) was sequenced in a study of T cell repertoires in cytomegalovirus infection. On the study more broadly: Recently identified HLA-C-restricted CMV epitopes were used, and well-studied HLA-B-restricted CMV epitopes were used as well. Public TCR beta signatures provided an indication of both CMV infection and a matching HLA type. Study-wide findings and caveats: Adding up the frequency of public TCR beta families identified people who carried CMV plus the relevant HLA. Predominance within the ex vivo response was attributable to HLA-C-restricted CMV-specific TCR beta clonotypes.

TCRdb recomputed calls from the reads with MiXCR, one row per CDR3 protein. The sample holds approximately 110,000 distinct CDR3 sequences, approximately 45% seen once. Germline V gives CDR1 SEHNR, CDR2 FQNEAQ (reference sequence). J was trimmed by 0 bases and V by 3 bases; bases with no gene match: 5. The CDR3 length is 17 residues. Concerning this clonotype: What it recognizes is unknown.

The sample here was CD8+ T cells from cultured PBMCs, taken from culture after CMV antigen stimulation. This receptor was taken from a human donor in good health (CMV status not recorded). Some clones in this sample may be carry-over from other donors' samples. V gene TRBV7-9 combines with J gene TRBJ2-4; TRBD2 agrees at 10 bases. The CDR3 DNA is TGTGCCAGCAGCTTCACACTAGCGGGACAAGCCAAAAACATTCAGTACTTC. Its translation: CASSFTLAGQAKNIQYF. The whole variable domain, filled in from reference TRBV7-9 and TRBJ2-4, reads DTGVSQNPRHKITKRGQNVTFRCDPISEHNRLYWYRQTLGQGPEFLTYFQNEAQLEKSRLLSDRFSAERPKGSFSTLEIQRTEQGDSAMYLCASSFTLAGQAKNIQYFGAGTRLSVL.